This T cell receptor (beta chain) originates from a study of T cell changes during pregnancy in multiple sclerosis. Trimming shortened V by 8 bases and J by 6 bases, and 22 bases separated the two germline ends. The CDR3 extends over 15 amino acids. CDR1 SNHLY and CDR2 FYNNEI come from the germline V gene. Assay: immunoSEQ multiplex PCR; the TCRdb copy retains only in-frame clones and omits some. Of about 69,000 clones listed, approximately 92% are singletons. The clonotype was recovered from a female donor in good health, enrolled as a control in a pregnancy study. The material was peripheral blood, obtained in the third trimester of pregnancy. The chain recombines TRBV2 with TRBJ1-1; D gene uncertain. This CDR3 is CASQLSQVLVSEAFF. The CDR3, as DNA: TGTGCCAGCCAACTTTCTCAGGTTTTAGTTTCTGAAGCTTTCTTT.